This T cell receptor (beta chain) was profiled in a study of OX40 agonist ivuxolimab in advanced cancers. Study results and caveats: There were also nonresponders showing low normalized T-cell clonal expansion.

V shed 5 bases, J shed 4 bases, and the junction held 3 bases outside the gene matches. The CDR3 contains 15 residues. The germline V gene encodes CDR1 LNHDA and CDR2 SQIVND (reference sequence). Generated by immunoSEQ multiplex PCR, the TCRdb table keeps only in-frame clones and is missing some. The table lists 100,000 or so clones, roughly 95% of them singletons. A note on this clone: Antigen unknown.

Autoimmune disease history or systemic immunosuppression meant exclusion. Peripheral blood came from all dose cohorts at three timepoints. Material: CD4+ or CD8+ T cells sorted from blood, obtained in a trial of the OX40 agonist ivuxolimab. The TCR comes from an adult with an advanced solid tumor such as melanoma, head and neck, liver or kidney cancer. The chain recombines TRBV19 with TRBJ2-1; 12 bases align to TRBD2. The CDR3 loop reads CASSLGLAGYNEQFF. The CDR3 DNA sequence: TGTGCCAGTAGTCTCGGACTAGCGGGATACAATGAGCAGTTCTTC.